This T cell receptor (beta chain) was sequenced in a study of T cells in localized non-small cell lung cancer. In the case of this clone: Its antigen remains unidentified.

Overall study results and limits: Only one tumor region went through sequencing, so heterogeneity may still be there. Appearances in adjacent lung were noted for a median approximately 58 of the top 100 tumor clones. Adjacent uninvolved lung had the highest clonality, suggesting focused antigen responses. Elevated blood T cell density was associated with longer overall survival.

Only in-frame clones appear in the TCRdb table, and some are missing; sequencing was by immunoSEQ multiplex PCR. Of 7,700 or so clones detected, roughly 94% appear once; the ten largest clones hold roughly 4.5%. Germline V lookup: CDR1 SGHTA, CDR2 FQGTGA. The V segment lost 4 bases and the J segment 5 bases; nucleotides outside the gene matches: 5. This CDR3 comprises 14 residues. The sequence was obtained from a male donor older than 55 with stage II lung adenocarcinoma. The material was peripheral blood mononuclear cells, obtained before any cancer treatment. J is TRBJ2-3 and V is TRBV7-3; 8 bases are a match to TRBD1. Written as DNA, the CDR3 is TGTGCCAGCAGCTCCGGACAGGGAGAAGATACGCAGTATTTT. Translated: CASSSGQGEDTQYF.